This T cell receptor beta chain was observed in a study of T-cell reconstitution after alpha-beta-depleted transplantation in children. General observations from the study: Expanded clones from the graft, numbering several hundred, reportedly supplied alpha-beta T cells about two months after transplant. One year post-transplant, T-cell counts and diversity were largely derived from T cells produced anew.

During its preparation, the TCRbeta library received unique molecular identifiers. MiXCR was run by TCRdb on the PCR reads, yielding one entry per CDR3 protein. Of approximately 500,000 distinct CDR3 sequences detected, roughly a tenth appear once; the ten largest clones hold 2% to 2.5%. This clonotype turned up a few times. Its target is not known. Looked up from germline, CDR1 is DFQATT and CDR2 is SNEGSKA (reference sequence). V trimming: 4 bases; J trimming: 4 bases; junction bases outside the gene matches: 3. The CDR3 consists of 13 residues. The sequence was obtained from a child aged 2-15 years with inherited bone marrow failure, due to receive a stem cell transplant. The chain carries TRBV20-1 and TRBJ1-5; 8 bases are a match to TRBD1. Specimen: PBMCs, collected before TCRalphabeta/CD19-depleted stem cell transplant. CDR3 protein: CSATQGANQPQHF. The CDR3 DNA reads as TGCAGTGCTACCCAGGGGGCGAATCAGCCCCAGCATTTT.